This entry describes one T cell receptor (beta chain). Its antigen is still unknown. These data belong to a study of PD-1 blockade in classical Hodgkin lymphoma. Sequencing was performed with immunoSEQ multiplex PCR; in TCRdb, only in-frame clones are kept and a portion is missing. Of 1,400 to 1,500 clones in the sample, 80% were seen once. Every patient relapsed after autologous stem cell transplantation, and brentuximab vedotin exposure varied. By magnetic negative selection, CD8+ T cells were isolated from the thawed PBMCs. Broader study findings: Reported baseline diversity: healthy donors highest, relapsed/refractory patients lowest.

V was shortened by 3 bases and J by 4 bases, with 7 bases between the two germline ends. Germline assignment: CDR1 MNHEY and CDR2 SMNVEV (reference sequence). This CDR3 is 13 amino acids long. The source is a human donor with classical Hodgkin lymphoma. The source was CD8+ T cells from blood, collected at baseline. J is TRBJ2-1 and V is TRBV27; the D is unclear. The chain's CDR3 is CASSFLNYNEQFF. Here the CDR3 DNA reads TGTGCCAGCAGTTTCTTGAATTACAATGAGCAGTTCTTC.